These 12 T cell receptor beta chains were all obtained from the same sample, sequenced in a study of T cells in Graves' hyperthyroidism and ophthalmopathy. TCR beta CDR3 regions were amplified from RNA transcripts. TCR CDR3 underwent first-round RT-PCR with the HTBI primer set. MiXCR, applied by TCRdb to the multiplex PCR reads, yields one record per CDR3 protein. This sample yields around 100,000 distinct CDR3 sequences, of which approximately 50% are seen a single time; about 28% belongs to the top ten. The sequenced sample consisted of blood. The source of these receptors is a man aged 40-50 years with Graves' hyperthyroidism.

This clonotype was recorded at least ten times. The chain joins TRBV2 to TRBJ2-5, with TRBD2 as a possible D gene (6 bases). Germline values: CDR1 SNHLY, CDR2 FYNNEI. The V gene lost 6 bases and the J gene lost 2 bases, with 13 bases spanning the gap. This CDR3 comprises 14 residues. CDR3 region: CASRMRDIQETQYF. Written as DNA, the CDR3 is TGTGCCAGCAGAATGCGGGATATTCAAGAGACCCAGTACTTC.

The V gene is TRBV20-1, the J gene TRBJ1-1, with D unclear. The CDR3 is 12 amino acids. Germline assignment: CDR1 DFQATT and CDR2 SNEGSKA (reference sequence). Trimming took off 5 bases at V and 11 bases at J, with 18 bases between the two ends. The CDR3 nucleotides read TGCAGTGCTGACGGGAGGGTCCTGGCTGCTTTCTTT. Protein product: CSADGRVLAAFF.

In its sample, this clonotype was seen many times. This rearrangement joins TRBV12-3 or TRBV12-4 to TRBJ1-2; D might be TRBD1 (5 bases). Trimming removed 6 bases at V and 0 bases at J, with 20 bases between. CDR3 length: 17 residues. Here the CDR3 DNA reads TGTGCCAGCAGGCCCATTCGGGGGGTGAGCCCTAACTATGGCTACACCTTC. Translating gives CASRPIRGVSPNYGYTF.

This clonotype has only a few counts. The chain links TRBV20-1 to TRBJ1-6; 8 positions match TRBD1. The CDR3 totals 15 residues. After removal of 3 bases from V and 9 bases from J, the junction contained 10 bases not matched to a gene. Germline CDR1 and CDR2: DFQATT and SNEGSKA (reference sequence). CDR3 in amino acids: CSARDRVIDSSPLHF. CDR3 bases: TGCAGTGCTAGGGACAGGGTGATAGATAGTTCACCCCTCCACTTT.

The V gene is TRBV20-1, the J gene TRBJ1-1; D is possibly TRBD1 (6 bases). This CDR3 has 13 amino acids. V shed 7 bases and J shed 5 bases, with 17 bases lying between them. The V gene's germline CDR1 is DFQATT and CDR2 SNEGSKA (reference sequence). This CDR3 reads CSVPRGAGTEAFF. The CDR3 nucleotides read TGCAGTGTTCCACGGGGGGCAGGTACTGAAGCTTTCTTT.

The CDR3 is CASSQGWGYGYTF. The CDR3 nucleotides read TGCGCCAGCAGCCAAGGGTGGGGCTATGGCTACACCTTC. This chain uses TRBV4-1 with TRBJ1-2; D remains unclear. Trimming pared 1 base from V and 4 bases from J, leaving 7 bases between. The CDR3 has 13 amino acids. Germline lookup yields CDR1 MGHRA and CDR2 YSYEKL.

DNA for the CDR3: TGTGCCAGCAGTGTAACAGGGGCGAACTCTGGAAACACCATATATTTT. It specifies CASSVTGANSGNTIYF. This chain links TRBV7-9 with TRBJ1-3; the match to TRBD1 covers 7 bases. This CDR3 is built from 16 residues. V gave up 6 bases and J gave up 0 bases; unmatched junction bases: 8. Germline CDR1 and CDR2: SEHNR and FQNEAQ (reference sequence).

This clonotype was recorded many times. This clone may be a read error of a much larger clone one base away. The chain carries TRBV2 and TRBJ1-6; D gene unclear. The CDR3 extends over 17 amino acids. Germline V CDR1 and CDR2: SNHLY, FYNNEI. The CDR3 DNA reads TGTGCCAGCAGTGAAGGGCAGCTCCGCTCCTATAGTTCACCCCTCCACTTT. This codes for CASSEGQLRSYSSPLHF.

In the case of this clonotype: Because the CDR3 is missing its conserved closing phenylalanine or tryptophan, this is likely a read error. The V and J genes are TRBV5-5 and TRBJ2-3; TRBD2 is a possible D gene (5 bases). CDR1 and CDR2 (germline): SGHKS, YYEKEE (reference sequence). CDR3 size: 15 residues. CDR3 DNA sequence: TGCGCCAGCAGTCGCTCGAACGGGGACACAGATACGCAGTATTTG. Translation: CASSRSNGDTDTQYL.

The chain combines TRBV19 with TRBJ2-2; 9 bases fit TRBD2. CDR1 and CDR2 (germline): LNHDA, SQIVND (reference sequence). The V segment lost 4 bases and the J segment 9 bases; nucleotides outside the gene matches: 9. The CDR3 length is 15 residues. The CDR3 is CASSKGGRAVWELFF. In DNA form, the CDR3 reads TGTGCCAGTAGTAAAGGCGGGAGGGCCGTATGGGAGCTGTTTTTT.

This chain uses TRBV7-6 with TRBJ2-3, with D possibly TRBD1 on 5 matching bases. Germline loops: CDR1 SGHVS, CDR2 FNYEAQ. The CDR3 totals 14 residues. Trimming took off 3 bases at V and 4 bases at J, with 11 bases between the two ends. For the CDR3, the DNA is TGTGCCAGCAGCTTGGCACAGGTCGCAGATACGCAGTATTTT. This gives the protein CASSLAQVADTQYF. Together with reference TRBV7-6 and TRBJ2-3, the CDR3 gives the full variable domain: GAGVSQSPRYKVTKRGQDVALRCDPISGHVSLYWYRQALGQGPEFLTYFNYEAQQDKSGLPNDRFSAERPEGSISTLTIQRTEQRDSAMYRCASSLAQVADTQYFGPGTRLTVL.

The CDR3 nucleotides read TGTGCCGGCCTCGGGATGGACTTAGGTGGCTACACCTTC. Amino acid sequence: CAGLGMDLGGYTF. V usage is TRBV30 and J usage is TRBJ1-2; D is uncertain. The CDR3 is 13 residues long. From germline, CDR1 is GTSNPN and CDR2 SVGIG (reference sequence). Trimming shortened V by 8 bases and J by 7 bases, and 20 bases separated the two germline ends.